Given below is one TCR beta chain in context. The antigen remains undetermined. This specimen belongs to a study of shared clonotypes between healthy human individuals. Germline-derived CDR1 and CDR2 are SNHLY and FYNNEI. V was clipped by 3 bases and J by 8 bases, with 20 bases between them. This CDR3 has 16 residues. Study-level findings and limits: The sole specimen, blood, was sampled, and tissue repertoires likely differ.

Evenly divided among several immunoSEQ plates was the genomic DNA of each subset. TCRdb's copy holds only in-frame clones and misses some; the assay was immunoSEQ multiplex PCR. The sample carries more than 2 million clones, 95% recorded once. Material for sequencing was naive CD4+ T cells sorted from blood. The subset: CD45RA+ positively selected. The rearrangement uses TRBV2 and TRBJ1-3; D gene uncertain. This receptor was obtained from a young man in good health. CDR3 nucleotides: TGTGCCAGCAGTGATGGATGGGCCGGATCCGGGTACACCATATATTTT. Its translation: CASSDGWAGSGYTIYF.